The rows below give T cell receptor beta chains drawn from one sample of a study of T cell changes during pregnancy in multiple sclerosis. Method: immunoSEQ multiplex PCR; TCRdb's copy keeps in-frame clones and lacks some. The table records 100,000 or so clones, 90% to 95% of them present only once. Source: peripheral blood, taken in the second trimester of pregnancy. The origin of the receptors is a female donor with multiple sclerosis, enrolled in a pregnancy study. CDR3s leave out the opening cysteine and the closing phenylalanine or tryptophan.

j_gene: TRBJ1-1
v_gene: TRBV27
CDR3aa: ASSLYPNTEAF

j_gene: TRBJ1-3
v_gene: TRBV6-6
CDR3aa: ASSYFRGTGNTIY

j_gene: TRBJ2-4
v_gene: TRBV27
CDR3aa: ASSITTGALSY

j_gene: TRBJ1-1
v_gene: TRBV6-4
CDR3aa: ASRPGQGNTEAF

j_gene: TRBJ1-4
v_gene: TRBV2
CDR3aa: ASRRQATNEKLF

j_gene: TRBJ2-5
v_gene: TRBV9
CDR3aa: ASSSQTGTSGKETQY

j_gene: TRBJ2-2
v_gene: TRBV6-1
CDR3aa: AGTRNTGELF

j_gene: TRBJ1-5
v_gene: TRBV6-1
CDR3aa: ASTTTWQGNQPQH

j_gene: TRBJ2-2
v_gene: TRBV7-3
CDR3aa: ASSLTLATGELF

j_gene: TRBJ1-5
v_gene: TRBV15
CDR3aa: ATSARDRGAQPQH

j_gene: TRBJ2-7
v_gene: TRBV19
CDR3aa: ASSEQGASEQY

j_gene: TRBJ2-2
v_gene: TRBV7-6
CDR3aa: ASSPTGQANTGELF

j_gene: TRBJ1-2
v_gene: TRBV6-1
CDR3aa: ASSEDPGRGGYT

j_gene: TRBJ1-2
v_gene: TRBV6-5
CDR3aa: ASSYSWTGGYGYT

j_gene: TRBJ1-1
v_gene: TRBV5-4
CDR3aa: ASSLEGDGNTEAF

j_gene: TRBJ2-7
v_gene: TRBV18
CDR3aa: ASSLDRGSGEQY

j_gene: TRBJ2-5
v_gene: TRBV10-3
CDR3aa: AISSGGTQETQY

j_gene: TRBJ2-1
v_gene: TRBV19
CDR3aa: ASRTSGLAGLSSYNEQF

j_gene: TRBJ2-7
v_gene: TRBV18
CDR3aa: ASSPPHGQGMEQY

j_gene: TRBJ2-3
v_gene: TRBV6-1
CDR3aa: ASSEVGGPTDTQY

j_gene: TRBJ1-1
v_gene: TRBV19
CDR3aa: ASSIVQRKGSFD

j_gene: TRBJ2-1
v_gene: TRBV7-6
CDR3aa: ASSLGLGVGYNEQF

j_gene: TRBJ2-4
v_gene: TRBV7-9
CDR3aa: ASSFITPVQY

j_gene: TRBJ2-5
v_gene: TRBV7-3
CDR3aa: ASSPGTSGQETQY

j_gene: TRBJ1-1
v_gene: TRBV27
CDR3aa: ASSLMYRRNTEAF

j_gene: TRBJ1-5
v_gene: TRBV28
CDR3aa: ASRPTGEGNQPQH

j_gene: TRBJ2-3
v_gene: TRBV7-3
CDR3aa: ASSFRLAGGPPTVDTQY

j_gene: TRBJ1-1
v_gene: TRBV5-1
CDR3aa: ASRRDTEAF

j_gene: TRBJ2-1
v_gene: TRBV29-1
CDR3aa: SGTLAGGAYNEQF

j_gene: TRBJ1-4
v_gene: TRBV14
CDR3aa: ASSQAPENEKLF

j_gene: TRBJ2-7
v_gene: TRBV19
CDR3aa: ASSPGRAAYEQY

j_gene: TRBJ2-7
v_gene: TRBV5-4
CDR3aa: ASSLGTGMNYEQY

j_gene: TRBJ2-1
v_gene: TRBV5-1
CDR3aa: ASSLAAGSSYNEQF

j_gene: TRBJ2-4
v_gene: TRBV28
CDR3aa: ASSSLTGGNKNIQY

j_gene: TRBJ1-5
v_gene: TRBV6-6
CDR3aa: ATATGGLDQPQH

j_gene: TRBJ1-1
v_gene: TRBV5-1
CDR3aa: ASRGGQGTEAF

j_gene: TRBJ2-2
v_gene: TRBV6-4
CDR3aa: ASSCSGGGLVNTGELF

j_gene: TRBJ2-7
v_gene: TRBV28
CDR3aa: ASSLNRRTGPY

j_gene: TRBJ1-2
v_gene: TRBV30
CDR3aa: AWNSRDYGYT

j_gene: TRBJ1-1
v_gene: TRBV6-5
CDR3aa: ASSQGQNTEAF

j_gene: TRBJ2-5
v_gene: TRBV2
CDR3aa: ASSSDRGPETQY

j_gene: TRBJ1-6
v_gene: TRBV18
CDR3aa: ASSPPAGNVLPLH

j_gene: TRBJ2-6
v_gene: TRBV7-2
CDR3aa: ASSLALGRVGANVLT

j_gene: TRBJ1-3
v_gene: TRBV19
CDR3aa: ASIQQGSGNTIY

j_gene: TRBJ1-1
v_gene: TRBV5-1
CDR3aa: ASSLSGENTEAF

j_gene: TRBJ2-7
v_gene: TRBV30
CDR3aa: AWSAKRTSGGAISYEQY